This T cell receptor (beta chain) came from a study of PD-1 blockade in classical Hodgkin lymphoma. Study-wide results and caveats: Newly diagnosed patients reportedly trailed healthy donors in baseline TCR diversity. Causes of the repertoire differences remain undefined, possibly disease activity or prior therapy.

As to time point: newly diagnosed, previously untreated cHL patient sample. Comparison used PBMCs from newly diagnosed, untreated classical Hodgkin lymphoma. V lost 7 bases and J 2 bases, leaving 18 bases between the germline ends. Germline CDR1 and CDR2: PRHDT and FYEKMQ (reference sequence). This CDR3 has 15 amino acids. On this clone: Its cognate antigen is unknown.

Measured with immunoSEQ multiplex PCR; TCRdb has only the in-frame clones, and not every one. This sample has about 16,000 clones; roughly four fifths occur once, and the top ten carry 8% to 9%. The TCR was taken from a human donor with classical Hodgkin lymphoma. The gene calls are TRBV13 and TRBJ2-7; D is possibly TRBD2 (7 bases). Sequencing was done on a sample of peripheral blood mononuclear cells (PBMCs). In DNA, the CDR3 is TGTGCCAGCACCTCACGGGGGCTAGCGGCCTACGAGCAGTACTTC. Residues: CASTSRGLAAYEQYF.